This T cell receptor (beta chain) was documented in a study of cytomegalovirus exposure and HLA in healthy donors. The PCR contained 60 Vbeta and 13 Jbeta primers. The data were produced by immunoSEQ multiplex PCR, yet TCRdb's version contains in-frame clones alone and is incomplete. The repertoire holds some 150,000 clones, with around 79% as singletons. The V and J ends lost 6 bases and 7 bases, in that order; junction bases with no gene match: 10. This CDR3 spans 15 amino acids. Germline lookup yields CDR1 MDHEN and CDR2 SYDVKM. The sample taken for sequencing was PBMCs. The sequence was collected from a man aged 50-60 years in good health and CMV-seropositive. The chain links TRBV28 to TRBJ2-5; 11 bases align to TRBD2. The CDR3 is CASRPLAGGYGTQYF. In nucleotides, the CDR3 is TGTGCCAGCAGACCATTAGCGGGAGGGTATGGGACCCAGTACTTC.